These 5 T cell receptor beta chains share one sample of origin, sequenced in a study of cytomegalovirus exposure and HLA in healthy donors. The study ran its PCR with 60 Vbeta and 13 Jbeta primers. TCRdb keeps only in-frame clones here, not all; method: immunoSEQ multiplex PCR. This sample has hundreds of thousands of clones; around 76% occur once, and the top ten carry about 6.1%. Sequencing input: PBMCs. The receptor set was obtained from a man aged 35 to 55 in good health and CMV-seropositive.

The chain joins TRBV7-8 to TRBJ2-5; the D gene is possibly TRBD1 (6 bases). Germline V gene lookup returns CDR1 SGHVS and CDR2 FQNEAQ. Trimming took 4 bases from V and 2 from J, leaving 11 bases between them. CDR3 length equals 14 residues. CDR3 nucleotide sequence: TGTGCCAGCAGCTACGGGACAAAACAAGAGACCCAGTACTTC. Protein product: CASSYGTKQETQYF. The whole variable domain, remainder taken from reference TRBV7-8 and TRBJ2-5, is GAGVSQSPRYKVAKRGQDVALRCDPISGHVSLFWYQQALGQGPEFLTYFQNEAQLDKSGLPSDRFFAERPEGSVSTLKIQRTQQEDSAVYLCASSYGTKQETQYFGPGTRLLVL.

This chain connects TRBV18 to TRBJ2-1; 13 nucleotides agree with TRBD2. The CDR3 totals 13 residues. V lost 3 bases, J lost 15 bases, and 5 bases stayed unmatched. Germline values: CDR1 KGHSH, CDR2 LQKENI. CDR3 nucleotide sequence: TGTGCCAGCTCACCCGGACTAGCGGGAGTTCTGTTCTTC. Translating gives CASSPGLAGVLFF. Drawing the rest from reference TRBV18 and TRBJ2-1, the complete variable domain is NAGVMQNPRHLVRRRGQEARLRCSPMKGHSHVYWYRQLPEEGLKFMVYLQKENIIDESGMPKERFSAEFPKEGPSILRIQQVVRGDSAAYFCASSPGLAGVLFFGPGTRLTVL.

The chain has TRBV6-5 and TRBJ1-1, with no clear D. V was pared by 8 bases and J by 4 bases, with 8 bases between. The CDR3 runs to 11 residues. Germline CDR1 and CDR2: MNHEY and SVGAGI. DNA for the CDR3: TGTGCCAGCCGAGAGGGCACTGAAGCTTTCTTT. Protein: CASREGTEAFF.

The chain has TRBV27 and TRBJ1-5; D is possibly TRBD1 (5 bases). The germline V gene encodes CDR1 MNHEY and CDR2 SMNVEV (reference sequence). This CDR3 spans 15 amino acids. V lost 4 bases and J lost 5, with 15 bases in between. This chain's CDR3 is CASSSGTPGDQPQHF. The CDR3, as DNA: TGTGCCAGCAGTTCCGGGACCCCGGGGGATCAGCCCCAGCATTTT.

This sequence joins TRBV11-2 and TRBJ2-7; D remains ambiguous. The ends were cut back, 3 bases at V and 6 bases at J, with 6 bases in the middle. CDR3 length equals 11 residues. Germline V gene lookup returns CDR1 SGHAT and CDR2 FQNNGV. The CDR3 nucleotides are TGTGCCAGCAGCTTCATGTCCGAGCAGTACTTC. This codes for CASSFMSEQYF.